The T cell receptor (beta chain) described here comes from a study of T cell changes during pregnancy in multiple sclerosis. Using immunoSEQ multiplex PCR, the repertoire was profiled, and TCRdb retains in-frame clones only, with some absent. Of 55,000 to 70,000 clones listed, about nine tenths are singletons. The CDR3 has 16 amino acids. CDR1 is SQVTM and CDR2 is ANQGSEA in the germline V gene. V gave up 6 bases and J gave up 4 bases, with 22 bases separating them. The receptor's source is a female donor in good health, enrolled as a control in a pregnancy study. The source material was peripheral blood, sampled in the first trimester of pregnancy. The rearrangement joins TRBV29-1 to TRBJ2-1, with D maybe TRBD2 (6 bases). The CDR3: CSVPSWRESDYNEQFF. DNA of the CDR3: TGCAGCGTCCCTTCGTGGAGGGAGTCGGATTACAATGAGCAGTTCTTC.